The 16 T cell receptor beta chains in this list originate from one sample, sequenced in a study of blood T cell repertoires in COVID-19 (dated by TCRdb to 2018 to 2020). The library came from the immunoSEQ multiplex PCR assay. This immuneACCESS table, as held by TCRdb, lists in-frame sequences with V and J called but not all clones. Of the missing ones, under half trace to an unresolved V gene in checked studies; the others have no known cause. The sample table holds about 87,000 clones, of which roughly 80% were seen once. The ten largest clones take up 4% to 5% of the sample. Material for sequencing was peripheral blood. These receptors were taken from a woman between 50 and 59 years old with acute or convalescent COVID-19.

The CDR3 DNA follows: TGTGCCAGCAGCTCCGGGACAACCGGCTACACCTTC. Protein: CASSSGTTGYTF. The chain links TRBV7-9 to TRBJ1-2, with a possible D match to TRBD1 (6 bases). The germline gives CDR1 SEHNR, CDR2 FQNEAQ (reference sequence). The ends were cut back, 4 bases at V and 8 bases at J, with 11 bases in the middle. The CDR3 has 12 residues.

The chain uses TRBV3-1 (or the pseudogene TRBV3-2) and TRBJ1-5, with 9 bases lining up with TRBD1. CDR3 length: 14 residues. The germline V gene encodes CDR1 LGHDT and CDR2 YNNKEL (reference sequence). Trimming at V came to 4 bases and at J to 7 bases, leaving 5 bases not matched to a gene. The CDR3 bases are TGTGCCAGCAGCCCTTGGACAGGGGACCAGCCCCAGCATTTT. This translates into CASSPWTGDQPQHF.

This chain joins TRBV6-1 and TRBJ1-6; 8 nucleotides agree with TRBD1. This CDR3 has 14 amino acids. CDR1 and CDR2 from the germline V gene are MNHNS and SASEGT. After removal of 7 bases from V and 10 bases from J, the junction contained 9 bases not matched to a gene. The CDR3 protein is CASIDPGGSSPLHF. As DNA, the CDR3 is TGTGCCAGCATTGACCCAGGGGGCTCCTCACCCCTCCACTTT.

The table lists this clone with a count of one. The CDR3, as DNA: TGTGCCAGCAGCGGAAAGGGGCGAGACACAGATACGCAGTATTTT. Its protein is CASSGKGRDTDTQYF. The V and J genes are TRBV21-1 and TRBJ2-3; TRBD1, the D gene given by the table, was not confirmed from the DNA. TRBV21-1 is deemed a pseudogene. This CDR3 contains 15 residues.

The rearrangement links TRBV6-5 to TRBJ1-2, with D unresolved. Looked up from germline, CDR1 is MNHEY and CDR2 is SVGAGI. The CDR3 loop spans 11 amino acids. Trimming left V 4 bases short and J 7 bases short, with 7 bases between. The CDR3 coding sequence is TGTGCCAGCAGTTTCCGCGGTGGCTACACCTTC. Protein product: CASSFRGGYTF.

The chain joins TRBV13 to TRBJ2-7, with 9 bases aligning to TRBD2. CDR3 length: 14 amino acids. V gave up 3 bases and J gave up 1 base; unmatched junction bases: 1. Germline V CDR1 and CDR2: PRHDT, FYEKMQ (reference sequence). In nucleotides, the CDR3 is TGTGCCAGCAGCTTGGCGGGGGGGTCCTACGAGCAGTACTTC. As protein: CASSLAGGSYEQYF.

This clone was recorded a few times. This chain links TRBV29-1 with TRBJ1-3; 7 positions match TRBD1. J gave up 4 bases and V 7 bases, and 10 bases lay outside the gene matches. CDR1 and CDR2 from the germline V gene are SQVTM and ANQGSEA. The CDR3 covers 14 residues. The CDR3: CSALTGSDGNTIYF. CDR3 coding DNA: TGCAGCGCCCTGACAGGGTCAGACGGAAACACCATATATTTT.

This clone was seen only once. This chain joins TRBV7-2 and TRBJ2-4; maybe TRBD2 (6 bases). V was cut by 1 base and J by 9 bases, with 13 bases left in between. Germline lookup yields CDR1 SGHTA and CDR2 FQGNSA. The CDR3 contains 14 residues. The CDR3: CASSLEWDGSIQYF. The CDR3, as DNA: TGTGCCAGCAGCTTAGAATGGGACGGGAGCATTCAGTACTTC.

J is TRBJ1-4 and V is TRBV6-6; no clear D gene. The CDR3 totals 12 residues. In germline, CDR1 is MNHNY, CDR2 SVGAGI (reference sequence). With 6 bases removed from V and 8 bases from J, the gap between germline ends came to 10 bases. The CDR3 loop is CASSPGNEKLFF. The CDR3 DNA is TGTGCCAGCAGCCCCGGGAACGAAAAACTGTTTTTT.

The chain couples TRBV5-1 to TRBJ1-2, with no clear D. CDR3 length equals 15 residues. V was clipped by 4 bases and J by 0 bases, with 13 bases between them. Germline V CDR1 and CDR2: SGHRS, YFSETQ. The CDR3 is CASSGGRMTNYGYTF. The DNA of the CDR3 is TGCGCCAGCAGCGGAGGGCGAATGACTAACTATGGCTACACCTTC.

The genes are TRBV5-1 and TRBJ2-1, with 12 bases matching TRBD2. There are 14 residues in the CDR3. The junction had 2 bases not matched to a gene; V was cut back by 4 bases and J by 6 bases. CDR1 and CDR2 from the germline V gene are SGHRS and YFSETQ. CDR3 sequence reads: CASSPGLAGNEQFF. The CDR3 DNA follows: TGCGCCAGCAGCCCGGGACTAGCGGGCAATGAGCAGTTCTTC.

The chain couples TRBV7-8 to TRBJ2-3; 8 bases match TRBD1. Trimming took 1 base from V and 5 from J; bases not matched to a gene: 11. Germline V lookup: CDR1 SGHVS, CDR2 FQNEAQ. This CDR3 is built from 17 residues. The CDR3 sequence is CASSLVPPAGGVDTQYF. The CDR3 coding sequence is TGTGCCAGCAGCTTAGTGCCCCCAGCAGGGGGCGTAGATACGCAGTATTTT.

J is TRBJ2-1 and V is TRBV7-3; possibly TRBD2 for D (5 bases). CDR1 is SGHTA and CDR2 is FQGTGA in the germline V gene. The CDR3 is made up of 15 amino acids. Trimming pared 3 bases from V and 11 bases from J, leaving 20 bases between. The CDR3 protein is CASSLFNRSTTKQFF. For the CDR3, the DNA is TGTGCCAGCAGCTTGTTCAACCGGTCGACGACTAAGCAGTTCTTC. Looking up the rest from reference TRBV7-3 and TRBJ2-1 gives the full variable domain: GAGVSQTPSNKVTEKGKYVELRCDPISGHTALYWYRQSLGQGPEFLIYFQGTGAADDSGLPNDRFFAVRPEGSVSTLKIQRTERGDSAVYLCASSLFNRSTTKQFFGPGTRLTVL.

This clone was seen a few times. The chain is built from TRBV5-6 and TRBJ1-1; possible D gene TRBD1, 6 bases. The germline gives CDR1 SGHDT, CDR2 YYEEEE. This CDR3 has 15 amino acids. The ends were cut back, 4 bases at V and 0 bases at J, with 13 bases in the middle. For the CDR3, the DNA is TGTGCCAGCAGCCCTACAGGGACCATGAACACTGAAGCTTTCTTT. It translates to CASSPTGTMNTEAFF.

This rearrangement joins TRBV18 to TRBJ1-3; 9 bases fit TRBD1. Germline assignment: CDR1 KGHSH and CDR2 LQKENI. Germline trimming cut 3 bases from V and 2 bases from J; bases unmatched to any gene: 5. The CDR3 has 16 amino acids. This CDR3 is CASSPGQGTAGNTIYF. The CDR3 DNA follows: TGTGCCAGCTCACCGGGACAGGGCACCGCTGGAAACACCATATATTTT.

V gene TRBV28 combines with J gene TRBJ1-2, with D perhaps matching TRBD1 (5 bases). V shed 7 bases and J shed 3 bases, with 15 bases lying between them. The CDR3 totals 14 residues. Looked up from germline, CDR1 is MDHEN and CDR2 is SYDVKM. As DNA, the CDR3 is TGTGCCAGCACCGGGACTCGGGGGGACTATGGCTACACCTTC. Encoded protein: CASTGTRGDYGYTF.